These 27 T cell receptor beta chains were all obtained from the same sample, sequenced in a study of T-cell reconstitution after alpha-beta-depleted transplantation in children (dated by TCRdb to the mid-2010s). According to the study, the label for this sample's treatment or condition signals: allogeneic hematopoietic cell transplantation with graft depleted of TCRalphabeta T cells and CD19 B cells. Library preparation employed PCR. For sequencing, an Illumina HiSeq 2500 was employed. TCR libraries were prepared with molecular barcoding, using unique molecular identifiers to normalize TCRbeta repertoire quantification. TCRdb trimmed public reads at Q25 via fastp, called clones via MiXCR and kept in-frame beta chains. Entries are consolidated by CDR3 protein sequence, retaining the most common genes and DNA. Present in this sample are around 500,000 distinct CDR3 sequences, 23% of which were seen just once. The ten largest make up 13% to 15% of the sample.

Sequencing used PBMCs, mostly from graft donor cells, obtained 360 days after TCRalphabeta/CD19-depleted stem cell transplant. The receptor source for this set is a boy under three years old who had a stem cell transplant for acute myeloid leukemia, so the T cells may come from the graft donor.

Only a few counts were recorded for this clonotype. The chain has TRBV15 and TRBJ2-7; D gene unclear. CDR1 and CDR2 from the germline V gene are LNHNV and YYDKDF (reference sequence). The CDR3 is 13 amino acids. The ends were cut back, 0 bases at V and 4 bases at J, with 7 bases in the middle. CDR3 amino acids: CATSRDWVYEQYF. The DNA for the CDR3 is TGTGCCACCAGCAGAGATTGGGTTTACGAGCAGTACTTC.

This clonotype has a handful of counts. This sequence joins TRBV12-3 or TRBV12-4 and TRBJ2-6; D gene uncertain. CDR3 length: 14 amino acids. The V end was cut by 7 bases, the J end by 2 bases, with 9 bases between. The CDR3 sequence: CASTLRTGANVLTF. DNA for the CDR3: TGTGCCAGCACCCTGCGGACTGGGGCCAACGTCCTGACTTTC.

The CDR3 region has the DNA TGCGCCAGCAGCTTGGAACTACATGGGGCCAACGTCCTGACTTTC. It is translated as CASSLELHGANVLTF. The genes are TRBV5-1 and TRBJ2-6; unclear D gene. The CDR3 contains 15 residues. Germline CDR1 reads SGHRS; CDR2 reads YFSETQ. With 0 bases removed from V and 3 bases from J, the gap between germline ends came to 7 bases.

The J gene is TRBJ1-2, the V gene TRBV29-1; D remains ambiguous. V lost 3 bases to trimming and J lost 6 bases, with 8 bases between them. Germline CDR1 reads SQVTM; CDR2 reads ANQGSEA. CDR3 size: 11 residues. The chain's CDR3 is CSVDWGNGYTF. Here the CDR3 DNA reads TGCAGCGTTGATTGGGGAAATGGCTACACCTTC.

This clonotype has a count of ten or more. The chain joins TRBV15 to TRBJ2-3, with D tentatively TRBD2 (5 bases). This CDR3 is 14 amino acids long. CDR1 and CDR2 (germline): LNHNV, YYDKDF (reference sequence). Between the trimmed V and J ends, which lost 5 bases and 3 bases, there was a span of 12 bases. The CDR3 reads CATSSTRMTDTQYF. The CDR3 bases are TGTGCCACCAGCTCAACTAGGATGACAGATACGCAGTATTTT. The whole variable domain, filled in from reference TRBV15 and TRBJ2-3, reads DAMVIQNPRYQVTQFGKPVTLSCSQTLNHNVMYWYQQKSSQAPKLLFHYYDKDFNNEADTPDNFQSRRPNTSFCFLDIRSPGLGDTAMYLCATSSTRMTDTQYFGPGTRLTVL.

This clonotype was seen more than once but under ten times. The V gene is TRBV4-3, the J gene TRBJ2-7, with D perhaps TRBD1 (5 bases). Germline V gene lookup returns CDR1 LGHNA and CDR2 YSLEER. Trimming shortened V by 4 bases and J by 3 bases, and 10 bases separated the two germline ends. The CDR3 consists of 13 residues. Here the CDR3 reads CASSPHDSYEQYF. The CDR3 coding sequence is TGCGCCAGCAGCCCCCATGACAGCTACGAGCAGTACTTC.

This clonotype was detected a few times. The chain recombines TRBV7-9 with TRBJ1-1, with 10 bases that match TRBD1. CDR1 SEHNR and CDR2 FQNEAQ come from the germline V gene (reference sequence). There are 14 residues in the CDR3. The V gene end was trimmed by 5 bases and the J gene end by 5 bases; junction bases not matched to a gene: 5. The CDR3 region is CASSVDRGRTEAFF. The DNA of the CDR3 is TGTGCCAGCAGCGTCGACAGGGGGCGAACTGAAGCTTTCTTT. Using reference TRBV7-9 and TRBJ1-1 for the parts outside the CDR3, the full variable domain is DTGVSQNPRHKITKRGQNVTFRCDPISEHNRLYWYRQTLGQGPEFLTYFQNEAQLEKSRLLSDRFSAERPKGSFSTLEIQRTEQGDSAMYLCASSVDRGRTEAFFGQGTRLTVV.

V usage is TRBV7-6 and J usage is TRBJ2-7, with 9 bases fitting TRBD1. The junction had 22 bases not matched to a gene; V was cut back by 4 bases and J by 3 bases. The CDR3 totals 20 residues. Per the germline V gene, CDR1 is SGHVS and CDR2 is FNYEAQ. The CDR3: CASSYLPRDRAFSSIYEQYF. In DNA, the CDR3 is TGTGCCAGCAGCTACTTACCCCGGGACAGGGCATTCAGTAGTATCTACGAGCAGTACTTC.

In its sample, this clonotype was seen a few times. The chain is built from TRBV6-2 or TRBV6-3 and TRBJ2-7; no firm D call. The CDR3 consists of 20 residues. Trimming took 0 bases from V and 3 from J, leaving 27 bases between them. Germline-derived CDR1 and CDR2 are MNHEY and SVGEGT. The CDR3 loop is CASSYSMVMDSSRPIYEQYF. The CDR3 DNA sequence: TGTGCCAGCAGTTACTCGATGGTGATGGATTCAAGCCGGCCAATCTACGAGCAGTACTTC.

There are a few counts of this clonotype. This chain uses TRBV29-1 with TRBJ2-3; D possibly corresponds to TRBD2 (6 bases). Germline V CDR1 and CDR2: SQVTM, ANQGSEA. The CDR3 is 15 amino acids. The ends were cut back, 1 base at V and 4 bases at J, with 15 bases in the middle. The CDR3 bases are TGCAGCGTTGAAGGGGGAGGTGGGGACCCAGATACGCAGTATTTT. As protein: CSVEGGGGDPDTQYF.

This clonotype was recorded many times. J is TRBJ2-1 and V is TRBV20-1; the match to TRBD1 covers 8 bases. Germline loops: CDR1 DFQATT, CDR2 SNEGSKA (reference sequence). V shed 6 bases and J 4 bases; nucleotides not matched to a gene: 8. This CDR3 contains 14 residues. CDR3 nucleotides: TGCAGTGCCATCCGGGACAGGCTTTACAATGAGCAGTTCTTC. Translated, it gives CSAIRDRLYNEQFF.

This chain links TRBV20-1 with TRBJ1-1; D remains unclear. The V end lost 3 bases, the J end lost 8 bases, and 10 bases lay between the germline ends. The germline gives CDR1 DFQATT, CDR2 SNEGSKA (reference sequence). The CDR3 is 11 residues long. CDR3 protein: CSARFLGEAFF. CDR3 in DNA: TGCAGTGCTAGGTTCTTGGGGGAAGCTTTCTTT.

There are many counts of this clonotype. This rearrangement joins TRBV20-1 to TRBJ1-5; 11 bases line up with TRBD1. The CDR3 length is 15 residues. The ends lost 3 bases at V and 6 bases at J; junction bases unmatched: 7. CDR1 DFQATT and CDR2 SNEGSKA come from the germline V gene (reference sequence). CDR3 loop: CSARYGQGASQPQHF. The CDR3 coding sequence is TGCAGTGCTAGGTACGGACAGGGGGCCAGTCAGCCCCAGCATTTT.

This clonotype was seen only a few times. A much bigger clone sits one base away, suggesting this may be a read error. This rearrangement joins TRBV18 to TRBJ2-1; D is perhaps TRBD1 or TRBD2 (5 bases each). There are 15 residues in the CDR3. Germline V gene data show CDR1 as KGHSH and CDR2 as LQKENI. The V and J ends lost 3 bases and 0 bases respectively, with 9 bases between them. The CDR3 DNA follows: TGTGCCAGCTCACCGGGACGGGGCTCCTACAATGAGCAGTTCTTC. Translation: CASSPGRGSYNEQFF.

This clonotype was counted many times. The rearrangement links TRBV29-1 to TRBJ2-7; a possible D gene is TRBD1 (6 bases). Trimming took off 6 bases at V and 2 bases at J, with 11 bases between the two ends. This CDR3 is 12 amino acids long. The germline V gene has CDR1 SQVTM and CDR2 ANQGSEA. In DNA form, the CDR3 reads TGCAGCGTGACCGACAGGACCTACGAGCAGTACTTC. This codes for CSVTDRTYEQYF.

This clonotype was seen a handful of times. This chain links TRBV20-1 with TRBJ2-7; D possibly matches TRBD1 or TRBD2 (6 bases each). V was cut by 0 bases and J by 5 bases, with 20 bases left in between. CDR1 is DFQATT and CDR2 is SNEGSKA in the germline V gene (reference sequence). The CDR3 is made up of 16 amino acids. Written as DNA, the CDR3 is TGCAGTGCTAGAGATGGGGTTCGGGGGCAGTTCGACGAGCAGTACGTC. It specifies CSARDGVRGQFDEQYV.

The chain carries TRBV6-2 or TRBV6-3 and TRBJ2-6; TRBD2 agrees at 7 bases. The CDR3 is 19 amino acids. Losses at the gene ends were 0 bases for V and 0 bases for J; bases not matched to a gene: 8. The germline gives CDR1 MNHEY, CDR2 SVGEGT. In DNA, the CDR3 is TGTGCCAGCAGTTACTCGATGCCCAGGGACTACTCTGGGGCCAACGTCCTGACTTTC. This gives the protein CASSYSMPRDYSGANVLTF.

This clonotype was found a few times. V and J are TRBV7-3 and TRBJ2-3, with D possibly being TRBD1 or TRBD2 (6 bases each). This CDR3 contains 14 residues. Germline V lookup: CDR1 SGHTA, CDR2 FQGTGA. V lost 0 bases and J lost 6, with 10 bases in between. CDR3 residues: CASSLTGGADTQYF. The CDR3, as DNA: TGTGCCAGCAGCTTAACCGGGGGCGCGGATACGCAGTATTTT.

The sample holds a few counts of this clonotype. This chain joins TRBV10-3 and TRBJ2-7, with D possibly being TRBD1 (5 bases). Germline V CDR1 and CDR2: ENHRY, SYGVKD. The V and J ends lost 0 bases and 4 bases respectively, with 13 bases between them. The CDR3 is made up of 15 amino acids. The CDR3 DNA reads as TGTGCCATCAGTGAGTCAGGGCAGGGCCCATACGAGCAGTACTTC. As protein: CAISESGQGPYEQYF.

This clonotype appeared many times. The chain carries TRBV11-3 and TRBJ2-1; the D gene is possibly TRBD1 (6 bases). The germline V gene encodes CDR1 SGHNT and CDR2 YENEEA. The CDR3 sequence is 14 residues long. Trimming shortened V by 4 bases and J by 8 bases, and 15 bases separated the two germline ends. CDR3 amino acids: CASSSRTNRDEQFF. DNA of the CDR3: TGTGCCAGCAGCTCGAGAACTAACAGGGATGAGCAGTTCTTC.

This clonotype has only a few counts. This chain joins TRBV2 and TRBJ2-7, with TRBD1 identical over 11 bases. V lost 4 bases and J lost 2; bases outside the gene matches: 1. Germline V gene data show CDR1 as SNHLY and CDR2 as FYNNEI. The CDR3 is 14 amino acids. The CDR3 loop is CASSVDRGPYEQYV. CDR3 nucleotide sequence: TGTGCCAGCAGTGTGGACAGGGGGCCCTACGAGCAGTACGTC.

This clonotype was seen a handful of times. The chain links TRBV12-5 to TRBJ2-2; 10 bases fit TRBD2. Losses at the gene ends were 3 bases for V and 7 bases for J; bases not matched to a gene: 5. The CDR3 length is 15 residues. Germline CDR1 LGHNT, CDR2 FRNRAP. CDR3 bases: TGTGCTAGTGGTTTCGTTAGCGGGGGGATCGGGGAGCTGTTTTTT. Its protein product is CASGFVSGGIGELFF.

The gene calls are TRBV11-3 and TRBJ2-4, with a possible D match to TRBD1 (5 bases). Germline V gives CDR1 SGHNT, CDR2 YENEEA. This CDR3 has 13 amino acids. Trimming stripped 1 base from V and 4 bases from J, with 5 bases between. The CDR3 loop is CASSLAGKNIQYF. Here the CDR3 DNA reads TGTGCCAGCAGCTTAGCAGGGAAAAACATTCAGTACTTC.

This clonotype was seen repeatedly, ten times or more. The rearrangement joins TRBV12-3 or TRBV12-4 to TRBJ2-7; D unresolved. Deletions cut 3 bases from V and 2 bases from J, with 8 bases between. The CDR3 covers 13 residues. The CDR3: CASSFGRTYEQYF. The CDR3 region has the DNA TGTGCCAGCAGTTTCGGCCGAACCTACGAGCAGTACTTC.

This clonotype has more than one count but fewer than ten. The chain uses TRBV5-6 and TRBJ2-1; D is undetermined. V shed 0 bases and J shed 10 bases, with 11 bases lying between them. The germline V gene has CDR1 SGHDT and CDR2 YYEEEE. The CDR3 is 13 amino acids. CDR3 sequence: CASSLGSRTEQFF. CDR3 bases: TGTGCCAGCAGCTTGGGTTCGAGGACCGAGCAGTTCTTC.

The chain combines TRBV7-9 with TRBJ2-7, with D unresolved. CDR1 SEHNR and CDR2 FQNEAQ come from the germline V gene (reference sequence). The CDR3 is 13 amino acids. The V and J ends lost 9 bases and 1 base respectively, with 13 bases between them. Here the CDR3 reads CASLVGGSYEQYV. The CDR3 bases are TGTGCCAGTCTAGTGGGTGGATCCTACGAGCAGTACGTC.

The chain uses TRBV7-6 and TRBJ1-4, with 7 bases lining up with TRBD1. V lost 5 bases and J lost 7; bases outside the gene matches: 7. The CDR3 sequence is 14 residues long. Germline V gene data show CDR1 as SGHVS and CDR2 as FNYEAQ. This CDR3 is CASSAFAGGEKLFF. The DNA for the CDR3 is TGTGCCAGCAGCGCCTTTGCAGGGGGTGAAAAACTGTTTTTT.